This TCR beta chain is from a study of shared T cell receptors in the human thymus. CDR3 size: 16 residues. V dropped 3 bases and J dropped 0 bases, with 12 bases sitting between them. Germline CDR1 LNHDA, CDR2 SQIVND (reference sequence). Some clones are missing from TCRdb's copy, which holds only in-frame ones; the method was immunoSEQ multiplex PCR. The sample shows 500,000 to 750,000 clones, roughly 90% of them seen only once. The same data also contributed to another study, on human thymus T cells. This second study notes: Related research found strongly overlapping thymic repertoires in unrelated individuals.

The sample was thymocytes. The clonotype originates from a boy under two years old with a congenital heart defect. J is TRBJ2-4 and V is TRBV19; tentative D call: TRBD2 (6 bases). This CDR3 is CASSIGTGLAKNIQYF. DNA for the CDR3: TGTGCCAGTAGTATCGGGACGGGACTAGCCAAAAACATTCAGTACTTC. Looking up the rest from reference TRBV19 and TRBJ2-4 gives the full variable domain: DGGITQSPKYLFRKEGQNVTLSCEQNLNHDAMYWYRQDPGQGLRLIYYSQIVNDFQKGDIAEGYSVSREKKESFPLTVTSAQKNPTAFYLCASSIGTGLAKNIQYFGAGTRLSVL.